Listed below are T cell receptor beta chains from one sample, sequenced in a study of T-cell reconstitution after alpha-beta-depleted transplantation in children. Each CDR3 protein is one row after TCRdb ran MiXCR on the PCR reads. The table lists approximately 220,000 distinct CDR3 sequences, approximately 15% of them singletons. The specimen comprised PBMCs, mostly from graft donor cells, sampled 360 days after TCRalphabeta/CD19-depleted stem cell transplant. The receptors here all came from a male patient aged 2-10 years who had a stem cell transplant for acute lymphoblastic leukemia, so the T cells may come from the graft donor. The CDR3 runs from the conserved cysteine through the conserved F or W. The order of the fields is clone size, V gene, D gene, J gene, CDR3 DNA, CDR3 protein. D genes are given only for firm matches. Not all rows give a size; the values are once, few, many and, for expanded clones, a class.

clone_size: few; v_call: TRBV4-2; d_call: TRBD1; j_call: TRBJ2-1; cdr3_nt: TGTGCCAGCAGCCAACCCCCCAGGGGGCAGGGCTACAATGAGCAGTTCTTC; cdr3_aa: CASSQPPRGQGYNEQFF
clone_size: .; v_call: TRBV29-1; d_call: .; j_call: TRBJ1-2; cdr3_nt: TGCAGCGTGAGGGGTGCGCGGGGCTACACCTTC; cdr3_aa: CSVRGARGYTF
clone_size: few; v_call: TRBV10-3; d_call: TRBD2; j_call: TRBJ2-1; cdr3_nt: TGTGCCATCAGAGTAACTAGCGGACCTTTGGATGAGCAGTTCTTC; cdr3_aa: CAIRVTSGPLDEQFF
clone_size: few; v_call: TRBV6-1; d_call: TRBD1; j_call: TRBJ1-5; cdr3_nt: TGTGCCAGCAGAAAAGGGACAGTCGGTCAGCCCCAGCATTTT; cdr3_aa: CASRKGTVGQPQHF
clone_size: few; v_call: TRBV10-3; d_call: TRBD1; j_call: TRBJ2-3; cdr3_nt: TGTGCCATCTCGGGATGGGACAGGGGTTCGGATACGCAGTATTTT; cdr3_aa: CAISGWDRGSDTQYF
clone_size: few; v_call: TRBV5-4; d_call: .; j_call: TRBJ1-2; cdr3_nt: TGTGCCAGCAGCTTGGGGGTATCTCGGGGCTACACCTTC; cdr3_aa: CASSLGVSRGYTF
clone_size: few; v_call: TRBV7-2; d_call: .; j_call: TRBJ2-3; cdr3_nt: TGTGCCAGCAGAATTCAGGGGCCCGATACGCAGTATTTT; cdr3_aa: CASRIQGPDTQYF
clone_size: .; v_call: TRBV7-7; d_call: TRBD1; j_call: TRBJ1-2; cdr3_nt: TGTGCCAGCTGGACAGGGAATTCGCCAGCTAACTATGGCTACACCTTC; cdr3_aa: CASWTGNSPANYGYTF
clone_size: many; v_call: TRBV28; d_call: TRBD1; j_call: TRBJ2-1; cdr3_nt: TGTGCCAGCAGTCTAGGGGGCCCTTACAATGAGCAGTTCTTC; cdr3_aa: CASSLGGPYNEQFF
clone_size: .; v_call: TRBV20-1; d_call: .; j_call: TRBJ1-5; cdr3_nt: TGCAGTGCTAGATCCGAAAATCAGCCCCAGCATTTT; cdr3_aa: CSARSENQPQHF
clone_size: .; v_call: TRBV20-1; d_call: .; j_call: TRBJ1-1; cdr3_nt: TGCAGTGCCCAAGTTGTGGGGAACACTGAAGCTTTCTTT; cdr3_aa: CSAQVVGNTEAFF
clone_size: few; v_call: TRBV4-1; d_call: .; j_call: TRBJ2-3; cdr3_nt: TGCGCCAGCAGCCCACCCGCAGATACGCAGTATTTT; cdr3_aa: CASSPPADTQYF
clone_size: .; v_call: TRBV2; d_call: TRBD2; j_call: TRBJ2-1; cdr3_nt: TGTGCCAGCAGCGGACTAGCGGTAGAGCAGTTCTTC; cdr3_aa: CASSGLAVEQFF
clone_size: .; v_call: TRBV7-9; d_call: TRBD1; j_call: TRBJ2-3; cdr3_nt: TGTGCCAGCAGCCTACCGGGACAGGTGCATTATACGCAGTATTTT; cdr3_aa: CASSLPGQVHYTQYF
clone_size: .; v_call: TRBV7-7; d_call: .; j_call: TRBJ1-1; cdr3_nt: TGTGCCAGCAGCTTAGGAAAGGGGACTGAAGCTTTCTTT; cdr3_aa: CASSLGKGTEAFF
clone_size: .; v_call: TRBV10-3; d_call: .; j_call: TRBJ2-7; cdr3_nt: TGTGCCATCAGTGAGTCAGCTAGCGCTGTTTGGGAGCAGTACTTC; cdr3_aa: CAISESASAVWEQYF
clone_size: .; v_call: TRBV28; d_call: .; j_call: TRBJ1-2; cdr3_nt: TGTGCCAGCAGTTCCAATATAAGACAGGCGCCAAACTATGGCTACACCTTC; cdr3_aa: CASSSNIRQAPNYGYTF
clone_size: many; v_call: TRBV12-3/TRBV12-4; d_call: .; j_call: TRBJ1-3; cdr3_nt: TGTGCCAGCAGCCCCGTGAGGATGCCCTCTGGAAACACCATATATTTT; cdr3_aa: CASSPVRMPSGNTIYF
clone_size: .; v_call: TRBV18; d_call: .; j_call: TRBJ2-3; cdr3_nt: TGTGCCAGCTCACGTTCGCCCCCCCCAGATACGCAGTATTTT; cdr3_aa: CASSRSPPPDTQYF
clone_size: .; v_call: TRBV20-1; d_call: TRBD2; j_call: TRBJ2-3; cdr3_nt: TGCAGTGCTAGCGGGAGGCCCCTTGTCACAGATACGCAGTATTTT; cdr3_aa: CSASGRPLVTDTQYF
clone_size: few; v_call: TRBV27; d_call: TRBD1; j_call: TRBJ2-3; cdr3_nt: TGTGCCAGCAGTTTATCCTGGTCCGGGACAGGGACCTCGGGCACAGATACGCAGTATTTT; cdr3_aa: CASSLSWSGTGTSGTDTQYF
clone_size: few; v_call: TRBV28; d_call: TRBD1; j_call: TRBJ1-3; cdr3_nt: TGTGCCAGCAGTCCGGACACAGGGGTTGGAAACACCATATATTTT; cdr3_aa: CASSPDTGVGNTIYF
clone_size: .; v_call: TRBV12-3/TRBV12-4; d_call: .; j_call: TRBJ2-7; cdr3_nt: TGTGCCAGCAGTTTAGCGCGAGGCTACGAGCAGTACTTC; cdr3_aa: CASSLARGYEQYF
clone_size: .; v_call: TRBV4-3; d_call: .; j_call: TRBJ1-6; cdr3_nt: TGCGCCAGCAGCCAAGAAGCAGGCCAGGGGAATTCACCCCTCCACTTT; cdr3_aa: CASSQEAGQGNSPLHF
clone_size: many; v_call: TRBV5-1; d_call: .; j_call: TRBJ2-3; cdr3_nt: TGCGCCAGCAGCCTCGGTGGGACGACAGATACGCAGTATTTT; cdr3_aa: CASSLGGTTDTQYF
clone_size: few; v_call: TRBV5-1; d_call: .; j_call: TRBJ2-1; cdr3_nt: TGCGCCAGCAGATCCGCTAGTGCGCTGGATGAGCAGTTCTTC; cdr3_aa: CASRSASALDEQFF
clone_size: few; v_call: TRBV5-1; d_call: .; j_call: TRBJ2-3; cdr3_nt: TGCGCCAGCCCGCGGGACTTCTACACAGATACGCAGTATTTT; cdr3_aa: CASPRDFYTDTQYF
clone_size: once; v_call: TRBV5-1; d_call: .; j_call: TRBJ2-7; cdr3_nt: TGCGCCAGCAGCTTGGGAGAACCCCTCTCCTACGAGCAGTACTTC; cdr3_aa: CASSLGEPLSYEQYF
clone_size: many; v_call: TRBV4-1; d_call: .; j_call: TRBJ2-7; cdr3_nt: TGCGCCAGCAGCCAAGTCAGGGGCGGAAGATACGAGCAGTACTTC; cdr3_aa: CASSQVRGGRYEQYF
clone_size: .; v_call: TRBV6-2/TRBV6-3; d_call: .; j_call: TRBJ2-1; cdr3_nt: TGTGCCAGCCGACGGGAGACAGCCTACAATGAGCAGTTCTTC; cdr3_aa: CASRRETAYNEQFF
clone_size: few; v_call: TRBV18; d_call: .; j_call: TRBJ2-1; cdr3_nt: TGTGCCAGCTCACAAATCGGACGGAATGAGCAGTTCTTC; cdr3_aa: CASSQIGRNEQFF
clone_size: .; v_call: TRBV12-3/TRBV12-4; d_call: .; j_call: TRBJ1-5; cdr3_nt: TGTGCCAGCCGGGTGGGGCTTATCAATCAGCCCCAGCATTTT; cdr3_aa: CASRVGLINQPQHF
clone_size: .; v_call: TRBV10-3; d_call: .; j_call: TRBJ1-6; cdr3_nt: TGTGCCATCGGAGGGGGGAGCAATTCACCCCTCCACTTT; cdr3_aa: CAIGGGSNSPLHF
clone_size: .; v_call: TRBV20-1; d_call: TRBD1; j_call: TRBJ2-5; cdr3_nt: TGCAGTGCTAGCCGGGACAGCAGAGAGACCCAGTACTTC; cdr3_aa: CSASRDSRETQYF
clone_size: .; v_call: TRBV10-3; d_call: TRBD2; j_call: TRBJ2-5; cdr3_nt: TGTGCCACCAAGACTAGCGAAGAGACCCAGTACTTC; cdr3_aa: CATKTSEETQYF
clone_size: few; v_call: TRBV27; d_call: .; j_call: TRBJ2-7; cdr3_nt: TGTGCCAGCAGTTTAGGGCCCGGGGAGGCAGGTCGGAGGGGTCACGAGCAGTACTTC; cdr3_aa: CASSLGPGEAGRRGHEQYF
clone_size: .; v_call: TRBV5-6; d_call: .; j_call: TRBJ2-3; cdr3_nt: TGTGCCAGCAGCTTGGATGGGGGGTCGGCAGATACGCAGTATTTT; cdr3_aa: CASSLDGGSADTQYF
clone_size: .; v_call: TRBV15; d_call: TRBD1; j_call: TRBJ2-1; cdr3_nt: TGTGCCACCAGCGGCGGTGGGACAGGGCACAATGAGCAGTTCTTC; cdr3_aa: CATSGGGTGHNEQFF
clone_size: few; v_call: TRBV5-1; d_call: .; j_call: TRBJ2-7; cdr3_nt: TGCGCCAGCAGCTCCACAGGAGCCTACGAGCAGTACTTC; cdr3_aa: CASSSTGAYEQYF
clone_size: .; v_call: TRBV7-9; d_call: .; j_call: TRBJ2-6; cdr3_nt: TGTGCCAGCAGCCCCGGACAGCTATCTGGGGCCAACGTCCTGACTTTC; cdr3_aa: CASSPGQLSGANVLTF
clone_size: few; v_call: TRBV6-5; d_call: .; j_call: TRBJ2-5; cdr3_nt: TGTGCCAGCAGTTACTCCCGGGGCCGCCCCCTAGGGACCCAGTACTTC; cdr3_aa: CASSYSRGRPLGTQYF